A selection of T cell receptor beta chains follows, all from one sample in a study of T cell responses to AZD1222 COVID-19 vaccine. Clones were read by immunoSEQ multiplex PCR, and TCRdb kept only the in-frame ones, dropping some. The sample has about 120,000 clones, less than 95% seen once. The material was peripheral blood, obtained 28 days after the second AZD1222 dose. All receptors come from an adult who received the AZD1222 COVID-19 vaccine. Both conserved end residues are part of each CDR3.

TRBJ2-7	TRBV10-3	CAISQASTPEQYF
TRBJ1-2	TRBV13	CASSFREYGYTF
TRBJ2-1	TRBV15	CATSRDGGTGMNEQFF
TRBJ1-5	TRBV12-5	CASGLHDVQPQHF
TRBJ1-2	TRBV9	CASSADGSYTF
TRBJ1-1	TRBV7-6	CASSNKTGNTEAFF
TRBJ1-6	TRBV21-1	CASWPGTANSPLHF
TRBJ2-1	TRBV6-1	CASSEDTIMGLGEQFF
TRBJ1-1	TRBV13	CASSPGQGMNTEAFF
TRBJ2-3	TRBV11-3	CASSEISKDTQYF
TRBJ1-2	TRBV10-3	CAISGVGDYGYTF
TRBJ2-7	TRBV10-3	CAISSVGGGEYEQYF
TRBJ1-1	TRBV14	CASSQESRLGNEAFF
TRBJ1-4	TRBV18	CASSPRGEKLFF
TRBJ2-5	TRBV5-6	CASSLFQGGETQYF
TRBJ2-7	TRBV29-1	CSVTRGLGGYEQYF
TRBJ2-7	TRBV3-1/TRBV3-2	CASSQDTGLGEQYF
TRBJ2-3	TRBV18	CASSPRGTDTQYF
TRBJ2-7	TRBV19	CASSIDHPTSEQYF
TRBJ2-5	TRBV18	CASSPTGAFETQYF
TRBJ2-7	TRBV14	CASSQEYQGAGEQYF
TRBJ1-4	TRBV5-4	CASSPGGMANEKLFF
TRBJ1-2	TRBV19	CASTLAGTGNYGYTF
TRBJ1-5	TRBV12-5	CASGLGTGANQPQHF
TRBJ1-1	TRBV5-6	CASSLYRGTEAFF
TRBJ2-7	TRBV12-3/TRBV12-4	CASSLVHEQYF
TRBJ2-1	TRBV3-1/TRBV3-2	CASSQVGALVFF
TRBJ2-4	TRBV4-2	CASSQDGAQGAKNIQYF
TRBJ2-6	TRBV5-1	CASSPTTGAGANVLTF
TRBJ2-4	TRBV4-2	CASSQEGLALAKNIQYF
TRBJ1-5	TRBV19	CASTFLLGGNQPQHF